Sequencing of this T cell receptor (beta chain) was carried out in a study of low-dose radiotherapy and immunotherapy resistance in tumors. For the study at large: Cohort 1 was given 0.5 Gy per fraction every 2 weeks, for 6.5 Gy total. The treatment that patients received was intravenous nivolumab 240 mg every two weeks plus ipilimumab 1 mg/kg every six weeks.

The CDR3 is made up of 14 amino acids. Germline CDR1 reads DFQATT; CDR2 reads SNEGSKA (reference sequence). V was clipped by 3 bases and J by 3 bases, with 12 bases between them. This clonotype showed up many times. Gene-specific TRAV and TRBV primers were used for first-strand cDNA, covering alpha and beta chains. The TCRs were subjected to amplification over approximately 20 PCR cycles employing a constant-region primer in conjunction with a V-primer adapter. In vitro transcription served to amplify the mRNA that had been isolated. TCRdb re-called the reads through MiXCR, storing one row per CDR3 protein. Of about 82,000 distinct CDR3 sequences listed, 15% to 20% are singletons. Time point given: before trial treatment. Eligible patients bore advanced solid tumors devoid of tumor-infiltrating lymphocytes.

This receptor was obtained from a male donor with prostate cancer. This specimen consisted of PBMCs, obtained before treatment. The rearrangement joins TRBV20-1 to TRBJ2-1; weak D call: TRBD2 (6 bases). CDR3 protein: CSASGLQVYNEQFF. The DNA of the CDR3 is TGCAGTGCTAGTGGACTACAAGTCTACAATGAGCAGTTCTTC.